This TCR beta chain came from a study of T cell clonotyping in hematopoietic cell transplantation. Whole-study findings and limits: Pathologically expanded recipient clonotypes increased progressively from day 30 to day 180 as diversity fell. Broader posttransplant TCR repertoire diversity was predicted by graft donor and pretransplant recipient Inverse Simpson Index values. At the given depth, recipient repertoires were over 95% de novo clonotypes.

For this clone: Its antigen is not known.

Germline V CDR1 and CDR2: MNHEY, SMNVEV (reference sequence). Trimming pared 5 bases from V and 8 bases from J, leaving 15 bases between. The length of the CDR3 is 13 residues. Method: immunoSEQ multiplex PCR; TCRdb's copy keeps in-frame clones and lacks some. The table records more than 11,000 clones, around 97% of them present only once. Samples: about 28 days before transplant, then days 30, 100 and 180 after. Sample: peripheral blood mononuclear cells, taken 30 days after allogeneic stem cell transplant. This receptor was identified in a female patient in her fifties who had an allogeneic stem cell transplant from an unrelated donor, so T cells may come from the graft donor. Some clones in this sample may be carry-over from other donors' samples. The chain has TRBV27 and TRBJ1-2; D ambiguous. CDR3 DNA: TGTGCCAGCAGTGAGGGCAGGACCGCAGGCTACACCTTC. Translation gives CASSEGRTAGYTF.